Listed here are 27 T cell receptor beta chains from one sample, sequenced in a study of T cell responses to AZD1222 COVID-19 vaccine. The repertoire was sequenced with immunoSEQ multiplex PCR; TCRdb's copy has only in-frame clones and lacks some. Here the sample spans around 140,000 clones, about 93% being singletons. Specimen: peripheral blood, collected on day 0 of AZD1222 vaccination. Source of these receptors: an adult in good health.

This chain joins TRBV7-6 and TRBJ2-7, with D perhaps TRBD1 (5 bases). Germline V lookup: CDR1 SGHVS, CDR2 FNYEAQ. V was shortened by 8 bases and J by 6 bases, with 14 bases between the two germline ends. The CDR3 is 12 amino acids. DNA of the CDR3: TGTGCCAGCTTTAGGGGCTACGGCGAGCAGTACTTC. This encodes CASFRGYGEQYF.

The chain carries TRBV6-5 and TRBJ1-1, with D uncertain. Germline V gene lookup returns CDR1 MNHEY and CDR2 SVGAGI. Trimming took 7 bases from V and 1 from J, leaving 10 bases between them. The CDR3 consists of 13 residues. CDR3 in amino acids: CASKERSNTEAFF. DNA of the CDR3: TGTGCCAGCAAGGAACGGTCGAACACTGAAGCTTTCTTT.

This rearrangement joins TRBV5-4 to TRBJ1-3, with 7 bases fitting TRBD1. The J segment lost 0 bases and the V segment lost 4 bases, leaving 4 bases of the junction unmatched. This CDR3 region has 15 residues. The germline gives CDR1 SGHNT, CDR2 YYREEE (reference sequence). The CDR3 protein is CASSRTGSSGNTIYF. For the CDR3, the DNA is TGTGCCAGCAGCCGGACAGGCAGCTCTGGAAACACCATATATTTT.

V gene TRBV18 combines with J gene TRBJ1-1; 7 bases fit TRBD1. The germline CDR1 and CDR2 sequences are KGHSH and LQKENI. Unmatched junction bases numbered 2, after V lost 3 bases and J lost 7 bases. CDR3 length: 12 residues. CDR3 in DNA: TGTGCCAGCTCACCTAACAGGGGTGAAGCTTTCTTT. This encodes CASSPNRGEAFF.

The chain joins TRBV3-1 (or the pseudogene TRBV3-2) to TRBJ2-7; D is perhaps TRBD1 (5 bases). Between the trimmed V and J ends, which lost 3 bases and 6 bases, there was a span of 15 bases. The germline V gene encodes CDR1 LGHDT and CDR2 YNNKEL (reference sequence). The CDR3 totals 14 residues. The CDR3 DNA reads TGTGCCAGCAGCCAGAACAGGAACCCGGCCGAGCAGTACTTC. Translating gives CASSQNRNPAEQYF.

The V and J genes are TRBV6-5 and TRBJ1-4; D call uncertain. From germline, CDR1 is MNHEY and CDR2 SVGAGI. V was clipped by 6 bases and J by 5 bases, with 16 bases between them. The CDR3 sequence is 15 residues long. CDR3 protein: CASSPLTSYNEKLFF. The CDR3 DNA sequence: TGTGCCAGCAGCCCACTGACGTCTTACAATGAAAAACTGTTTTTT.

The J gene is TRBJ2-7, the V gene TRBV4-2, with D hard to call. The V and J ends lost 0 bases and 0 bases respectively, with 15 bases between them. The CDR3 extends over 17 amino acids. Germline V CDR1 and CDR2: LGHNA, YNFKEQ. The CDR3: CASSQDLVGASSYEQYF. CDR3 bases: TGTGCCAGCAGCCAAGATTTGGTAGGAGCTAGCTCCTACGAGCAGTACTTC.

The rearrangement joins TRBV7-3 to TRBJ2-1; D might be TRBD1 (5 bases). The CDR3 is 15 amino acids. Deletions cut 1 base from V and 3 bases from J, with 10 bases between. Looked up from germline, CDR1 is SGHTA and CDR2 is FQGTGA. CDR3 sequence: CASSLKDTNYNEQFF. CDR3 nucleotide sequence: TGTGCCAGCAGCTTAAAGGACACTAACTACAATGAGCAGTTCTTC.

As concerns this clone: A junction end diverges from the germline sequence, so it may reflect a read error. The chain couples TRBV5-1 to TRBJ2-5; D is perhaps TRBD2 (5 bases). The CDR3 length is 13 residues. The germline CDR1 and CDR2 sequences are SGHRS and YFSETQ. The CDR3 bases are TGCGCCAGCAGCTTGGCAGGAGGAGAGACCCAGCACTTC. Protein sequence: CASSLAGGETQHF.

J is TRBJ2-7 and V is TRBV6-1, with TRBD2 matching over 11 bases. Per germline, CDR1 MNHNS and CDR2 SASEGT. With 1 base clipped from V and 4 bases from J, the junction kept 3 bases outside the gene matches. This CDR3 is 15 amino acids long. The chain's CDR3 is CASSEETSGSYEQYF. CDR3 DNA sequence: TGTGCCAGCAGTGAAGAAACTAGCGGGAGTTACGAGCAGTACTTC.

V and J are TRBV12-3 or TRBV12-4 and TRBJ1-1, with 7 bases matching TRBD1. This CDR3 region has 12 residues. Trimming took 5 bases from V and 8 from J; bases not matched to a gene: 5. CDR3 sequence: CASSRQGLEAFF. The CDR3 bases are TGTGCCAGCAGTAGACAGGGCCTCGAAGCTTTCTTT.

The V and J genes are TRBV7-2 and TRBJ2-7; 9 bases are a match to TRBD2. With V trimmed by 3 bases and J by 4 bases, 4 bases remained unmatched. The CDR3 has 14 amino acids. Germline V CDR1 and CDR2: SGHTA, FQGNSA. CDR3 loop: CASSFSGSTYEQYF. In DNA, the CDR3 is TGTGCCAGCAGCTTTAGCGGGAGTACGTACGAGCAGTACTTC.

The chain joins TRBV29-1 to TRBJ2-3; D possibly corresponds to TRBD1 (6 bases). The V gene's germline CDR1 is SQVTM and CDR2 ANQGSEA. The CDR3 loop spans 12 amino acids. V was shortened by 4 bases and J by 4 bases, with 9 bases between the two germline ends. CDR3 in amino acids: CSVVTGPDTQYF. For the CDR3, the DNA is TGCAGCGTTGTAACAGGGCCAGATACGCAGTATTTT.

In nucleotides, the CDR3 is TGTGCCAGCAGCCTCTCCCGGGGTCCGGGCAATCAGCCCCAGCATTTT. Its translation: CASSLSRGPGNQPQHF. V usage is TRBV3-1 (or the pseudogene TRBV3-2) and J usage is TRBJ1-5; D uncertain. This CDR3 contains 16 residues. Germline V lookup: CDR1 LGHDT, CDR2 YNNKEL (reference sequence). V lost 4 bases and J lost 2, with 15 bases in between.

The chain couples TRBV7-2 to TRBJ2-7; possibly TRBD1 for D (7 bases). CDR3 length equals 15 residues. V was cut by 5 bases and J by 5 bases, with 19 bases left in between. Germline V gene data show CDR1 as SGHTA and CDR2 as FQGNSA. For the CDR3, the DNA is TGTGCCAGCAGCAAACGACAGGGACTTGTCGACGAGCAGTACTTC. This gives the protein CASSKRQGLVDEQYF.

The CDR3 DNA sequence: TGTGCCAGCAGCCAAAGTCGAGGGGCCACCGGGGAGCTGTTTTTT. Its translation is CASSQSRGATGELFF. J is TRBJ2-2 and V is TRBV3-1 (or the pseudogene TRBV3-2); D possibly uses TRBD1 or TRBD2 (5 bases each). The CDR3 runs 15 residues. CDR1 is LGHDT and CDR2 is YNNKEL in the germline V gene (reference sequence). Between the trimmed V and J ends, which lost 2 bases and 4 bases, there was a span of 11 bases.

The genes are TRBV27 and TRBJ1-2; D might be TRBD1 (6 bases). Germline V gene sequence: CDR1 MNHEY, CDR2 SMNVEV (reference sequence). The CDR3 runs 13 residues. The ends were cut back, 6 bases at V and 8 bases at J, with 16 bases in the middle. The DNA of the CDR3 is TGTGCCAGCAGATCCCCAGGGGTAGGAGGCTACACCTTC. This translates into CASRSPGVGGYTF.

V and J are TRBV10-2 and TRBJ2-3, with D possibly matching TRBD2 (6 bases). Germline values: CDR1 WSHSY, CDR2 SAAADI. Trimming shortened V by 8 bases and J by 1 base, and 13 bases separated the two germline ends. The CDR3 consists of 14 residues. CDR3 coding DNA: TGCGCCAGCGACCATTCGGGGGGCACAGATACGCAGTATTTT. Translated, it gives CASDHSGGTDTQYF.

The chain joins TRBV6-1 to TRBJ1-2; TRBD1 matches at 8 bases. CDR3 size: 14 residues. Trimming at V came to 3 bases and at J to 4 bases, leaving 4 bases not matched to a gene. Germline V lookup: CDR1 MNHNS, CDR2 SASEGT. This CDR3 is CASSDQGAGYGYTF. DNA of the CDR3: TGTGCCAGCAGTGATCAGGGGGCAGGCTATGGCTACACCTTC.

The chain combines TRBV6-5 with TRBJ2-7, with a possible D match to TRBD1 (6 bases). Germline-derived CDR1 and CDR2 are MNHEY and SVGAGI. This CDR3 has 15 amino acids. Trimming took 4 bases from V and 1 from J, leaving 14 bases between them. CDR3: CASSFAPGQSYEQYF. CDR3 DNA sequence: TGTGCCAGCAGTTTTGCGCCGGGACAATCCTACGAGCAGTACTTC.

V and J are TRBV5-4 and TRBJ2-7, with 14 positions matching TRBD2. Trimming at V came to 4 bases and at J to 4 bases, leaving 7 bases not matched to a gene. CDR1 is SGHNT and CDR2 is YYREEE in the germline V gene (reference sequence). This CDR3 is built from 16 residues. The CDR3 bases are TGTGCCAGCAGCGCCGGGACTAGCGGGAGTATTTACGAGCAGTACTTC. Translated: CASSAGTSGSIYEQYF.

This clone was seen just once. V is TRBV28 and J is TRBJ1-2; a weak D match, TRBD1 (5 bases). This CDR3 spans 12 amino acids. From germline, CDR1 is MDHEN and CDR2 SYDVKM. Between the trimmed V and J ends, which lost 9 bases and 3 bases, there was a span of 11 bases. Written as DNA, the CDR3 is TGTGCCAGTTTCAGGGTCGACTATGGCTACACCTTC. Translated, it gives CASFRVDYGYTF.

The chain recombines TRBV30 with TRBJ2-7; D is possibly TRBD1 (6 bases). The CDR3 is 14 amino acids. V lost 6 bases, J lost 0 bases, and 15 bases lay in between. The germline V gene has CDR1 GTSNPN and CDR2 SVGIG (reference sequence). The CDR3 DNA sequence: TGTGCCTGCCACCGACAGGAGAGCTCCTACGAGCAGTACTTC. This encodes CACHRQESSYEQYF.

The CDR3 loop is CASSMTSGSFSYNEQFF. Here the CDR3 DNA reads TGTGCCAGTAGTATGACTAGCGGGAGCTTTTCCTACAATGAGCAGTTCTTC. This rearrangement joins TRBV19 to TRBJ2-1; 12 positions match TRBD2. With 3 bases clipped from V and 1 base from J, the junction kept 4 bases outside the gene matches. The CDR3 has 17 residues. Germline V gene sequence: CDR1 LNHDA, CDR2 SQIVND (reference sequence).

The rearrangement joins TRBV7-2 to TRBJ2-1, with 11 bases fitting TRBD2. The germline CDR1 and CDR2 sequences are SGHTA and FQGNSA. The CDR3 extends over 16 amino acids. V lost 4 bases and J lost 5; bases outside the gene matches: 7. The CDR3 region is CASSSRLAGLNNEQFF. CDR3 coding DNA: TGTGCCAGCAGCTCTAGACTAGCGGGACTAAACAATGAGCAGTTCTTC. Full variable domain (missing parts from reference TRBV7-2 and TRBJ2-1): GAGVSQSPSNKVTEKGKDVELRCDPISGHTALYWYRQSLGQGLEFLIYFQGNSAPDKSGLPSDRFSAERTGGSVSTLTIQRTQQEDSAVYLCASSSRLAGLNNEQFFGPGTRLTVL.

The chain has TRBV5-5 and TRBJ2-2; D is uncertain. This CDR3 comprises 15 residues. V was clipped by 1 base and J by 2 bases, with 9 bases between them. The germline CDR1 and CDR2 sequences are SGHKS and YYEKEE (reference sequence). For the CDR3, the DNA is TGTGCCAGCAGCTTGCACAGAGGAAACACCGGGGAGCTGTTTTTT. Translated, it gives CASSLHRGNTGELFF.

The V call is TRBV9, the J call TRBJ1-1, with D uncertain. The CDR3 contains 15 residues. The germline CDR1 and CDR2 sequences are SGDLS and YYNGEE. The V and J ends lost 0 bases and 1 base respectively, with 10 bases between them. CDR3 coding DNA: TGTGCCAGCAGCGTAGCCGTCGCACCGAACACTGAAGCTTTCTTT. It codes for CASSVAVAPNTEAFF.